The 7 T cell receptor beta chains presented below share a single source sample, sequenced in a study of cytomegalovirus exposure and HLA in healthy donors. The PCR had 60 Vbeta and 13 Jbeta primers. Measured with immunoSEQ multiplex PCR; TCRdb has only the in-frame clones, and not every one. This table holds 110,000 to 150,000 clones, nearly 80% found once. Sequencing was performed on PBMCs. The receptors come from a woman in her 30s in good health and CMV-seronegative.

This chain links TRBV30 with TRBJ2-2; TRBD1 agrees at 9 bases. Losses at the gene ends were 0 bases for V and 3 bases for J; bases not matched to a gene: 5. The CDR3 contains 16 residues. Per the germline V gene, CDR1 is GTSNPN and CDR2 is SVGIG (reference sequence). The CDR3 sequence: CAWSVRWTGDTGELFF. The CDR3 nucleotides are TGTGCCTGGAGTGTGAGGTGGACAGGGGACACCGGGGAGCTGTTTTTT.

This rearrangement joins TRBV6-1 to TRBJ1-1, with 8 bases that match TRBD1. The CDR3 consists of 15 residues. V was pared by 6 bases and J by 3 bases, with 9 bases of the junction left unmatched. Germline assignment: CDR1 MNHNS and CDR2 SASEGT. CDR3: CASRRQGLGDTEAFF. The CDR3 bases are TGTGCCAGCAGAAGACAGGGGCTCGGGGACACTGAAGCTTTCTTT.

The V gene is TRBV19, the J gene TRBJ1-1; D is unresolved. Trimming took off 8 bases at V and 1 base at J, with 11 bases between the two ends. CDR3 length equals 13 residues. CDR1 is LNHDA and CDR2 is SQIVND in the germline V gene (reference sequence). The CDR3 is CASRRRENTEAFF. As DNA, the CDR3 is TGTGCCAGTCGCAGGAGGGAGAACACTGAAGCTTTCTTT.

This CDR3 reads CASRGQNTEAFF. The CDR3 DNA is TGTGCCAGCAGGGGACAGAACACTGAAGCTTTCTTT. This rearrangement joins TRBV25-1 to TRBJ1-1; TRBD1 is a possible D gene (6 bases). V lost 6 bases and J 1 base, leaving 6 bases between the germline ends. The CDR3 is 12 residues long. In germline, CDR1 is MGHDK, CDR2 SYGVNS.

The chain carries TRBV4-1 and TRBJ2-3; 8 bases agree with TRBD2. Unmatched junction bases numbered 12, after V lost 5 bases and J lost 2 bases. The CDR3 consists of 17 residues. Germline CDR1 is MGHRA and CDR2 is YSYEKL. The CDR3 sequence is CASSDTGGRGSTDTQYF. In nucleotides, the CDR3 is TGCGCCAGCAGCGATACGGGAGGGCGGGGGTCCACAGATACGCAGTATTTT.

The V and J genes are TRBV7-9 and TRBJ1-1; D might be TRBD1 (5 bases). The V gene's germline CDR1 is SEHNR and CDR2 FQNEAQ (reference sequence). Trimming shortened V by 5 bases and J by 1 base, and 11 bases separated the two germline ends. This CDR3 contains 14 residues. The CDR3 coding sequence is TGTGCCAGCAGCACGGGGGGGTCGAACACTGAAGCTTTCTTT. Translated, it gives CASSTGGSNTEAFF.

V gene TRBV6-8 combines with J gene TRBJ2-4; possible D gene TRBD1, 8 bases. V was pared by 6 bases and J by 3 bases, with 15 bases between. The germline CDR1 and CDR2 sequences are MNHGY and SAAAGT. The CDR3 extends over 15 amino acids. As DNA, the CDR3 is TGTGCCAGCAGGGAGGACAGGGAGGGCAAAAACATTCAGTACTTC. Its protein is CASREDREGKNIQYF.